These T cell receptor beta chains were read from a single sample in a study of Graves' ophthalmopathy and Graves' hyperthyroidism. TCRdb recomputed calls from the multiplex PCR reads with MiXCR, one row per CDR3 protein. The sample lists under 350,000 distinct CDR3 sequences; roughly a sixth were seen once. Sequencing used peripheral blood. The receptors come from an adult man with Graves' ophthalmopathy. Each CDR3 is given with its conserved first and last residue. The D gene is left open where the match is weak. Some rows have no size entry. The others give once, few or many, or a class for an expanded clone.

abundance	v_gene	d_gene	j_gene	CDR3nt	CDR3aa
once	TRBV6-1	NA	TRBJ2-7	TGTGCCAGCAGCGCAGGATACTACGAGCAGTACTTC	CASSAGYYEQYF
many	TRBV9	NA	TRBJ2-4	TGTGCCAGCAGCGTCCAGAGCCTGGGGACAAACGGGGACATTCAGTACTTC	CASSVQSLGTNGDIQYF
many	TRBV3-1	TRBD2	TRBJ2-2	TGTGCCAGCAGTACTAGCGGGAGACCGCTAGGGGAGCTGTTTTTT	CASSTSGRPLGELFF
many	TRBV20-1	TRBD2	TRBJ2-2	TGCAGTGCAGAAAGCGGGAGAAGGACCGGGGAGCTGTTTTTT	CSAESGRRTGELFF
many	TRBV27	TRBD1	TRBJ1-6	TGTGCCAGCAGTTTATACCCTCCGGGACAGGGGAATTCACCCCTCCACTTT	CASSLYPPGQGNSPLHF
many	TRBV28	NA	TRBJ2-7	TGTGCCAGCGGGTCCTTGACGGCGGTTACCTACGAGCAGTACTTC	CASGSLTAVTYEQYF
many	TRBV20-1	NA	TRBJ2-7	TGCAGTGCTATCCCCGGCGCTGACTACGAGCAGTACTTC	CSAIPGADYEQYF
many	TRBV6-5	TRBD1	TRBJ1-2	TGTGCCAGCAGTTACTCAAGGACAGGGGGCGGGTATGGCTACACCTTC	CASSYSRTGGGYGYTF
many	TRBV20-1	NA	TRBJ1-6	TGCAGTGCTAGAGATCTGGGCCCCCCAGTTAATAATTCACCCCTCCACTTT	CSARDLGPPVNNSPLHF
many	TRBV12-3/TRBV12-4	NA	TRBJ1-2	TGTGCCAGCAGTCCTTCGGTTTTGCGGAACTATGGCTACACCTTC	CASSPSVLRNYGYTF
many	TRBV27	NA	TRBJ1-1	TGTGCCAGCAGCTCATCTTACGCTGAAGCTTTCTTT	CASSSSYAEAFF
many	TRBV24-1	NA	TRBJ2-2	TGTGCCACCAGTGAAACTAAAAGACAAGCGAACACCGGGGAGCTGTTTTTT	CATSETKRQANTGELFF
many	TRBV20-1	TRBD2	TRBJ2-5	TGCAGTGCCCCGGGACTAGCGGGAGGCCGGGAGACCCAGTACTTC	CSAPGLAGGRETQYF
NA	TRBV11-1	NA	TRBJ2-7	TGTGCCAGCAGCTTAGCGGGGACGTCCGGGAGAAACGAGCAGTACTTC	CASSLAGTSGRNEQYF
many	TRBV12-3/TRBV12-4	NA	TRBJ2-7	TGTGCCAGCAGTTTTTCGGGGCCCTCCTACGAGCAGTACTTC	CASSFSGPSYEQYF
many	TRBV20-1	TRBD1	TRBJ1-5	TGCAGTGCTAGAGAGGGGAAGGGGGCCAGCAATCAGCCCCAGCATTTT	CSAREGKGASNQPQHF
many	TRBV7-3	NA	TRBJ2-7	TGTGCCAGCAGCTTATCGCAGGGCCCCTACGAGCAGTACTTC	CASSLSQGPYEQYF
many	TRBV15	NA	TRBJ2-7	TGTGCCACCAGCGGGAGCCGGTACGAGCAGTACTTC	CATSGSRYEQYF
many	TRBV6-1	NA	TRBJ1-1	TGTGCCAGCAGTGAAAGGCGAAGGGGGGAGGCGAACACTGAAGCTTTCTTT	CASSERRRGEANTEAFF
many	TRBV7-2	TRBD2	TRBJ2-7	TGTGCCAGCAGCTTAGCGGCTAGCGGGAGTACCGAGCAGTACTTC	CASSLAASGSTEQYF
many	TRBV5-6	NA	TRBJ1-2	TGTGCCAGCAGCTTGGTGGAGGGCTATGGCTACACCTTC	CASSLVEGYGYTF
many	TRBV18	TRBD1	TRBJ1-1	TGTGCCAGCTCAGAGACTCAGGGGGCGACAGGCACTGAAGCTTTCTTT	CASSETQGATGTEAFF
many	TRBV20-1	NA	TRBJ2-5	TGCAGTGCTCCCGAAGGCCAAACCGGAGGGGAGACCCAGTACTTC	CSAPEGQTGGETQYF
many	TRBV7-8	TRBD2	TRBJ2-1	TGTGCCAGCAGCTTAGGACTAGCTCAAAGCTCCTACAATGAGCAGTTCTTC	CASSLGLAQSSYNEQFF
many	TRBV27	TRBD2	TRBJ2-5	TGTGCCAGCCCCGGGGGAGGGGAAGAGACCCAGTACTTC	CASPGGGEETQYF
many	TRBV11-2	NA	TRBJ2-5	TGTGCCAGCAGCTTAGGGTTGAAGACCCAGTACTTC	CASSLGLKTQYF
many	TRBV2	NA	TRBJ2-5	TGTGCCAGCGAAGGGCTAGGGGGACAAGAGACCCAGTACTTC	CASEGLGGQETQYF
many	TRBV7-8	NA	TRBJ2-7	TGTGCCAGCAGCTTAGGAGCCGGGATACACTACGAGCAGTACTTC	CASSLGAGIHYEQYF
few	TRBV6-5	NA	TRBJ1-1	TGTGCCAGCAGTACTTTTGGGGGGGGCGGCACTGAAGCTTTCTTT	CASSTFGGGGTEAFF
many	TRBV11-3	NA	TRBJ2-2	TGTGCCAGCAGTCCCAGGCAGAACACCGGGGAGCTGTTTTTT	CASSPRQNTGELFF
many	TRBV12-3/TRBV12-4	NA	TRBJ1-1	TGTGCCAGCAGTTTAATGGGGGGCCCCACTGAAGCTTTCTTT	CASSLMGGPTEAFF
NA	TRBV6-2/TRBV6-3	NA	TRBJ1-6	TGTGCCAGCAGCACAGGAACAGGGATCTCACCCCTCCACTTT	CASSTGTGISPLHF
many	TRBV20-1	NA	TRBJ2-7	TGCAGTGCTAGAGCGATCGGGGCAGGGATGGACGAGCAGTACTTC	CSARAIGAGMDEQYF
many	TRBV5-1	NA	TRBJ1-6	TGCGCCAGCAGCTCGGGTCTTAGGAGCGGGTCACCCCTCCACTTT	CASSSGLRSGSPLHF
NA	TRBV27	NA	TRBJ1-5	TGTGCCAGCAGTTTAGTCGCACAGAACAATCAGCCCCAGCATTTT	CASSLVAQNNQPQHF
many	TRBV5-1	TRBD1	TRBJ1-1	TGCGCCAGCATCGATGGGACAGGGGACACTGAAGCTTTCTTT	CASIDGTGDTEAFF
many	TRBV27	TRBD1	TRBJ1-2	TGTGCCAGCAGACGAGGACAGGGAGTAGACTATGGCTACACCTTC	CASRRGQGVDYGYTF
many	TRBV19	NA	TRBJ2-5	TGTGCCAGTACCCCCGGTGCAAGGACACGAAGGGGCCAGTACTTC	CASTPGARTRRGQYF
many	TRBV13	NA	TRBJ1-1	TGTGCCAGCACCTTAGGCGATATGGGGGCAAACACTGAAGCTTTCTTT	CASTLGDMGANTEAFF
many	TRBV2	NA	TRBJ1-2	TGTGCCAGCAGTGACCCCTGGGAGGTAAACTATGGCTACACCTTC	CASSDPWEVNYGYTF
NA	TRBV6-1	TRBD1	TRBJ2-5	TGTGCCACGCGCCCGGGACAGGTGCAAGAGACCCAGTACTTC	CATRPGQVQETQYF
many	TRBV2	NA	TRBJ1-6	TGTGCCAGCAGCCCACGGAGCTCCTATAATTCACCCCTCCACTTT	CASSPRSSYNSPLHF
many	TRBV7-6	NA	TRBJ1-1	TGTGCCAGCAGCAGAACACAGGTGAACACTGAAGCTTTCTTT	CASSRTQVNTEAFF
many	TRBV6-5	NA	TRBJ2-2	TGTGCCAGCAGTTACAGCACCGGGGAGCTGTTTTTT	CASSYSTGELFF
many	TRBV2	NA	TRBJ1-5	TGTGCCAGCAGTGTTGGGGATCAGCCCCAGCATTTT	CASSVGDQPQHF
NA	TRBV18	NA	TRBJ2-7	TGTGCCAGCTCACCTTTCGACAGAGCTCCCCACGAGCAGTACTTC	CASSPFDRAPHEQYF
NA	TRBV11-2	TRBD1	TRBJ1-6	TGTGCCAGCAGACTCGGGGGGACAGTTTATAATTCACCCCTCCACTTT	CASRLGGTVYNSPLHF
many	TRBV30	NA	TRBJ1-5	TGTGCCTGGAGAAATGCAGGAGGCAATCAGCCCCAGCATTTT	CAWRNAGGNQPQHF
few	TRBV6-1	NA	TRBJ2-7	TGTGCCAGCAGTGGGATGGGACCCTCCTACGAGCAGTACTTC	CASSGMGPSYEQYF
NA	TRBV6-1	NA	TRBJ1-2	TGTGCCAGCAGAAGGACAGAAGTTAACTATGGCTACACCTTC	CASRRTEVNYGYTF
many	TRBV7-9	NA	TRBJ1-1	TGTGCCAGCACTCTTGGGTCAGTGAACACTGAAGCTTTCTTT	CASTLGSVNTEAFF